What follows are 14 T cell receptor beta chains derived from one specimen sequenced in a study of blood T cell repertoires in COVID-19. This table comes from immunoSEQ multiplex PCR, and its TCRdb copy is limited to in-frame clones, with some not included. Of roughly 170,000 clones listed, approximately 87% are singletons. Sequenced sample: peripheral blood. The receptors derive from a man between 65 and 85 years old with active or convalescent COVID-19.

This sequence joins TRBV24-1 and TRBJ2-1, with a tentative D call TRBD2 (5 bases). This CDR3 is built from 13 residues. Germline CDR1 is KGHDR and CDR2 is SFDVKD. V was pared by 5 bases and J by 8 bases, with 12 bases between. For the CDR3, the DNA is TGTGCCACCAGTGCCTCGAGGGTGGATGAGCAGTTCTTC. Translating gives CATSASRVDEQFF.

Here the CDR3 DNA reads TGTGCCAGCAGCACCGGGACAGCCACAGATACGCAGTATTTT. Amino acid sequence: CASSTGTATDTQYF. The chain employs TRBV5-5 and TRBJ2-3, with TRBD1 identical over 7 bases. The length of the CDR3 is 14 residues. J lost 2 bases, V lost 4 bases, and 4 bases had no gene match. The germline gives CDR1 SGHKS, CDR2 YYEKEE (reference sequence).

The chain employs TRBV20-1 and TRBJ1-2; no clear D gene. The germline V gene encodes CDR1 DFQATT and CDR2 SNEGSKA (reference sequence). Trimming left V 6 bases short and J 4 bases short, with 3 bases between. This CDR3 is 9 amino acids long. The DNA for the CDR3 is TGCAGTGCCGTCTATGGCTACACCTTC. Its protein product is CSAVYGYTF.

The rearrangement links TRBV5-1 to TRBJ1-4; D remains ambiguous. The length of the CDR3 is 16 residues. Germline V lookup: CDR1 SGHRS, CDR2 YFSETQ. V lost 0 bases and J 2 bases, leaving 11 bases between the germline ends. The CDR3 spells CASSLAPVGTNEKLFF. Here the CDR3 DNA reads TGCGCCAGCAGCTTGGCCCCGGTGGGCACTAATGAAAAACTGTTTTTT.

The chain couples TRBV9 to TRBJ2-1; 8 positions match TRBD2. CDR3 length equals 14 residues. Losses at the gene ends were 2 bases for V and 7 bases for J; bases not matched to a gene: 5. Looked up from germline, CDR1 is SGDLS and CDR2 is YYNGEE. The chain's CDR3 is CASSVTGGGNEQFF. The CDR3 DNA reads as TGTGCCAGCAGCGTTACGGGAGGGGGTAATGAGCAGTTCTTC. The full variable domain, in which reference TRBV9 and TRBJ2-1 provide the parts outside the CDR3, is DSGVTQTPKHLITATGQRVTLRCSPRSGDLSVYWYQQSLDQGLQFLIQYYNGEERAKGNILERFSAQQFPDLHSELNLSSLELGDSALYFCASSVTGGGNEQFFGPGTRLTVL.

V and J are TRBV7-8 and TRBJ1-5, with D uncertain. Deletions cut 0 bases from V and 0 bases from J, with 6 bases between. The CDR3 has 15 amino acids. Germline assignment: CDR1 SGHVS and CDR2 FQNEAQ. The CDR3, as DNA: TGTGCCAGCAGCTTAGCTACTTATAGCAATCAGCCCCAGCATTTT. Translating gives CASSLATYSNQPQHF.

This chain uses TRBV2 with TRBJ2-1; 9 bases are shared with TRBD1. The CDR3 covers 15 residues. Germline V gene data show CDR1 as SNHLY and CDR2 as FYNNEI. V lost 6 bases and J lost 8; bases outside the gene matches: 11. In nucleotides, the CDR3 is TGTGCCAGCAGCTTCGTGGACAGGGGTGAGGATGAGCAGTTCTTC. It specifies CASSFVDRGEDEQFF.

The genes are TRBV5-1 and TRBJ1-3, with TRBD1 matching 7 bases. V shed 0 bases, J shed 4 bases, and the junction held 7 bases outside the gene matches. CDR3 length: 16 residues. Germline V gene data show CDR1 as SGHRS and CDR2 as YFSETQ. This CDR3 is CASSLVLGTAGNTIYF. In DNA form, the CDR3 reads TGCGCCAGCAGCTTGGTCCTCGGGACAGCCGGAAACACCATATATTTT.

The chain is built from TRBV28 and TRBJ1-1; 7 nucleotides agree with TRBD1. The germline gives CDR1 MDHEN, CDR2 SYDVKM. V shed 6 bases and J 1 base; nucleotides not matched to a gene: 5. The CDR3 consists of 14 residues. CDR3 in amino acids: CASRGNRGNTEAFF. The CDR3 DNA reads TGTGCCAGCAGAGGTAACAGGGGGAACACTGAAGCTTTCTTT.

The chain links TRBV27 to TRBJ2-3; perhaps TRBD1 as D (6 bases). The CDR3 contains 14 residues. Germline V CDR1 and CDR2: MNHEY, SMNVEV (reference sequence). V was trimmed by 6 bases and J by 4 bases, leaving 14 bases between them. CDR3 loop: CASRPIQGADTQYF. The DNA of the CDR3 is TGTGCCAGCAGACCAATACAGGGTGCAGATACGCAGTATTTT.

V and J are TRBV14 and TRBJ2-7; TRBD1 aligns across 7 bases. Germline V CDR1 and CDR2: SGHDN, FVKESK. V shed 0 bases, J shed 5 bases, and the junction held 10 bases outside the gene matches. The CDR3 sequence is 16 residues long. CDR3 protein: CASSQDMGRGIDEQYF. CDR3 bases: TGTGCCAGCAGCCAAGATATGGGCAGGGGGATTGACGAGCAGTACTTC. Filled out from reference TRBV14 and TRBJ2-7, the complete variable domain reads EAGVTQFPSHSVIEKGQTVTLRCDPISGHDNLYWYRRVMGKEIKFLLHFVKESKQDESGMPNNRFLAERTGGTYSTLKVQPAELEDSGVYFCASSQDMGRGIDEQYFGPGTRLTVT.

A single count supports this clone. The chain carries TRBV19 and TRBJ2-2, with a weak D call TRBD2 (6 bases). CDR1 LNHDA and CDR2 SQIVND come from the germline V gene (reference sequence). The CDR3 extends over 12 amino acids. Trimming cost V 7 bases and J 5 bases, with 8 bases left between them. The CDR3 DNA is TGTGCCAGTACCGGGGGAACCGGGGAGCTGTTTTTT. Translated: CASTGGTGELFF.

The chain combines TRBV10-2 with TRBJ2-6, with 8 bases aligning to TRBD1. The CDR3 contains 17 residues. The V gene end was trimmed by 5 bases and the J gene end by 0 bases; junction bases not matched to a gene: 6. Per the germline V gene, CDR1 is WSHSY and CDR2 is SAAADI. The CDR3: CASSPGGPSSGANVLTF. The CDR3 nucleotides read TGCGCCAGCAGTCCAGGGGGCCCCAGCTCTGGGGCCAACGTCCTGACTTTC.

The chain recombines TRBV19 with TRBJ1-5; TRBD1 matches 8 bases. This CDR3 region has 15 residues. With 5 bases clipped from V and 4 bases from J, the junction kept 7 bases outside the gene matches. The germline V gene encodes CDR1 LNHDA and CDR2 SQIVND (reference sequence). CDR3 sequence (DNA): TGTGCCAGTAGTGGCGGACAGGGTACTAATCAGCCCCAGCATTTT. Amino acid sequence: CASSGGQGTNQPQHF.